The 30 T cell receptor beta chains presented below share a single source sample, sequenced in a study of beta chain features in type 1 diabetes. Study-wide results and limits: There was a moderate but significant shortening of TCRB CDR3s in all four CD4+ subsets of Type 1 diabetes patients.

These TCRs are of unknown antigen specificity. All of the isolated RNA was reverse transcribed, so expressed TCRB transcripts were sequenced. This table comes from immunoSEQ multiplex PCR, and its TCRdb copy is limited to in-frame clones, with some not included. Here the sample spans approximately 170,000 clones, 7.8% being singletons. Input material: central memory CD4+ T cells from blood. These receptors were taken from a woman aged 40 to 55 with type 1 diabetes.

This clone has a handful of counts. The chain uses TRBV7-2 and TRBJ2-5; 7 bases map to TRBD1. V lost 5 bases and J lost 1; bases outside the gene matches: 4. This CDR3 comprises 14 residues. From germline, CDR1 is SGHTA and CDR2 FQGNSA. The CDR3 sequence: CASSRPGGQETQYF. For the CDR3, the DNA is TGTGCCAGCAGCCGTCCAGGGGGCCAAGAGACCCAGTACTTC.

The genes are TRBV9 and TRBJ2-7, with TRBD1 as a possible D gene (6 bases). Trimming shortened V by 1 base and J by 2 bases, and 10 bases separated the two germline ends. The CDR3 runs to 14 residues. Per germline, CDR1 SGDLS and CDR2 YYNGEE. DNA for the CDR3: TGTGCCAGCAGCGTAACAGGGCAACCCTACGAGCAGTACTTC. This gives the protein CASSVTGQPYEQYF.

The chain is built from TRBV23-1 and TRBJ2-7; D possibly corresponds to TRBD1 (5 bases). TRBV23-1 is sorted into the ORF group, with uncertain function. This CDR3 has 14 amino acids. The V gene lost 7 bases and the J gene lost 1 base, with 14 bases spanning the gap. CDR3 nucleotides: TGCGCCAGCACATCCCAGGGCTTTTCCTACGAGCAGTACTTC. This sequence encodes CASTSQGFSYEQYF.

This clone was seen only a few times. Written as DNA, the CDR3 is TGTGCCAGCAGCTCCACAGACAATCGAAATCAGTTCTTC. Protein product: CASSSTDNRNQFF. This rearrangement joins TRBV7-3 to TRBJ2-1; D unresolved. Germline CDR1 reads SGHTA; CDR2 reads FQGTGA. Trimming shortened V by 4 bases and J by 13 bases, and 17 bases separated the two germline ends. This CDR3 has 13 amino acids.

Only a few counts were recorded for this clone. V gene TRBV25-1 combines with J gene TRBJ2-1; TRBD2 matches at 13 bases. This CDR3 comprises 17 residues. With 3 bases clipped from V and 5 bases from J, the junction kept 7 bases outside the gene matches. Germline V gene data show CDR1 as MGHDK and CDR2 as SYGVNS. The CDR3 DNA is TGTGCCAGCAGTGACCCGGGACTAGCGGGATCCGACAATGAGCAGTTCTTC. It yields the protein CASSDPGLAGSDNEQFF. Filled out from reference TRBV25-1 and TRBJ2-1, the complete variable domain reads EADIYQTPRYLVIGTGKKITLECSQTMGHDKMYWYQQDPGMELHLIHYSYGVNSTEKGDLSSESTVSRIRTEHFPLTLESARPSHTSQYLCASSDPGLAGSDNEQFFGPGTRLTVL.

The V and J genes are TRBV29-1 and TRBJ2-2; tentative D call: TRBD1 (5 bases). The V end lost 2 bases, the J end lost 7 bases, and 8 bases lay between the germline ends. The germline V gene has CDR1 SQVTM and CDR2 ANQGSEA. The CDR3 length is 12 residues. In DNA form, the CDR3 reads TGCAGCGTTGAAAGGGGCATCGGGGAGCTGTTTTTT. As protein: CSVERGIGELFF.

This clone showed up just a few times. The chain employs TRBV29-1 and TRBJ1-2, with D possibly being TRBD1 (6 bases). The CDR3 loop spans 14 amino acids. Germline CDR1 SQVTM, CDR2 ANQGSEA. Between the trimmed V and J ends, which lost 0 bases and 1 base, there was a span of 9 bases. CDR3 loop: CSVEDQGRNYGYTF. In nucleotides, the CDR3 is TGCAGCGTTGAAGACCAGGGGCGTAACTATGGCTACACCTTC.

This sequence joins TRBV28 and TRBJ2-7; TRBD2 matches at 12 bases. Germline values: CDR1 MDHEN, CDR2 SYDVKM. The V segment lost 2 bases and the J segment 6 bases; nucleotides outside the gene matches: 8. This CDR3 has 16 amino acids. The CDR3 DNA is TGTGCCAGCAGTTTACTCCTTGGACTAGCGGGGATCGAGCAGTACTTC. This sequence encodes CASSLLLGLAGIEQYF.

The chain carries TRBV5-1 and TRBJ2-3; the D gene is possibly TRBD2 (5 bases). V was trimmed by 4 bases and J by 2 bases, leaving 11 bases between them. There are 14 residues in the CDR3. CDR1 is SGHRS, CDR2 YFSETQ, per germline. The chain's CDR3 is CASSPGLLTDTQYF. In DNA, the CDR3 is TGCGCCAGCAGCCCCGGACTTCTCACAGATACGCAGTATTTT.

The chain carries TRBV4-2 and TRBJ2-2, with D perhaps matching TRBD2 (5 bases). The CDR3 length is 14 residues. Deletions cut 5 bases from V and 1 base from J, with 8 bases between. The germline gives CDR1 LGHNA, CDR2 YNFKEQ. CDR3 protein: CASSSSGNTGELFF. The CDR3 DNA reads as TGTGCCAGCAGCTCGAGCGGGAACACCGGGGAGCTGTTTTTT.

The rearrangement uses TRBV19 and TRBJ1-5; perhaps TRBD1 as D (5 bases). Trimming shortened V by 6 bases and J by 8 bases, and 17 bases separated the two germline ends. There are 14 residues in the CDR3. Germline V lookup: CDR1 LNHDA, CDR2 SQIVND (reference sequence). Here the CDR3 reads CASSRTRPMEPQHF. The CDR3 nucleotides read TGTGCCAGTAGCAGGACACGACCTATGGAGCCCCAGCATTTT.

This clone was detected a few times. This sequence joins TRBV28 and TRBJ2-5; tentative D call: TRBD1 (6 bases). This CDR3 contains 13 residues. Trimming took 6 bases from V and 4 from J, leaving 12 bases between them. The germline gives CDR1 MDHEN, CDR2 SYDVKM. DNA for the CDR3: TGTGCCAGCAGAAGGGGGAAGGGAGAGACCCAGTACTTC. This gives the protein CASRRGKGETQYF.

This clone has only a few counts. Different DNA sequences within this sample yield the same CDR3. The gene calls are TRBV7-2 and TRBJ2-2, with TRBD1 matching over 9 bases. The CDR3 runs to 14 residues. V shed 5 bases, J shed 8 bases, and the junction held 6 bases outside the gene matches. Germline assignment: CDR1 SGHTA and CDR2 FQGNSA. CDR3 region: CASSPWTGAGELFF. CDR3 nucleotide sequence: TGTGCCAGCAGCCCATGGACAGGGGCTGGGGAGCTGTTTTTT.

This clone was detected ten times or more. The CDR3 here is CASSQGGAHTEAFF. In DNA form, the CDR3 reads TGTGCCAGCAGCCAAGGGGGGGCACACACTGAAGCTTTCTTT. The chain links TRBV7-8 to TRBJ1-1; D is possibly TRBD1 (6 bases). Trimming pared 5 bases from V and 3 bases from J, leaving 13 bases between. CDR1 is SGHVS and CDR2 is FQNEAQ in the germline V gene. The CDR3 is 14 residues long.

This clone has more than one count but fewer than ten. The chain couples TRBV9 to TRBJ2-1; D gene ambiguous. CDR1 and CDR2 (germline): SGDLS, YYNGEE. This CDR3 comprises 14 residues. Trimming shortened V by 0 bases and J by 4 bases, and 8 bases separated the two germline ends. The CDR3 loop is CASSVEGVYNEQFF. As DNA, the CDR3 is TGTGCCAGCAGCGTAGAAGGAGTTTACAATGAGCAGTTCTTC.

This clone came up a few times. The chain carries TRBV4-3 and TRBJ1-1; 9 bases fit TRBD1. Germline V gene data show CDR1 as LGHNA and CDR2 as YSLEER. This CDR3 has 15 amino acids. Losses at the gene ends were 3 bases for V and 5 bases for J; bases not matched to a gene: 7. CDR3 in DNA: TGCGCCAGCAGCCACTCCGGGACAGGGAATACTGAAGCTTTCTTT. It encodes CASSHSGTGNTEAFF.

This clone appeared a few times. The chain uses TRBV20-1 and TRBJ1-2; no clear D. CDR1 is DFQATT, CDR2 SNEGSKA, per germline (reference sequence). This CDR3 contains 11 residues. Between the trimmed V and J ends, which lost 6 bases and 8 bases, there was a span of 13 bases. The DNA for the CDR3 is TGCAGTGCCGGGGAAATTGAGGGCTACACCTTC. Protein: CSAGEIEGYTF.

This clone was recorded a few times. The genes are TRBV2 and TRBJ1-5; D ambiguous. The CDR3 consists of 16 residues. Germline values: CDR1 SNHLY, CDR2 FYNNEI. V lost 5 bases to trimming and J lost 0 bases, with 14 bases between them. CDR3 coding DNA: TGTGCCAGCAGTTTAACAGTTGTTTATAGCAATCAGCCCCAGCATTTT. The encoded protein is CASSLTVVYSNQPQHF. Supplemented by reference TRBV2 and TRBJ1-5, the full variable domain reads EPEVTQTPSHQVTQMGQEVILRCVPISNHLYFYWYRQILGQKVEFLVSFYNNEISEKSEIFDDQFSVERPDGSNFTLKIRSTKLEDSAMYFCASSLTVVYSNQPQHFGDGTRLSIL.

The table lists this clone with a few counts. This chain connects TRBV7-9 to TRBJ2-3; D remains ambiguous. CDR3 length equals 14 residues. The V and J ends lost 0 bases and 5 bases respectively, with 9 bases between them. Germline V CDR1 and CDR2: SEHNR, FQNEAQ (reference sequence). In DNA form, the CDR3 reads TGTGCCAGCAGCTTAGCTCAAGCCGGAGATACGCAGTATTTT. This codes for CASSLAQAGDTQYF.

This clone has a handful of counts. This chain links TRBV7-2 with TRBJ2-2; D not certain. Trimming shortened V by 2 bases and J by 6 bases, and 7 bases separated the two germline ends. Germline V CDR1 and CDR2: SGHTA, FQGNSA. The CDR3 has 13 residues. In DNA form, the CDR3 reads TGTGCCAGCAGCTTACTAGGATCCGGGGAGCTGTTTTTT. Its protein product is CASSLLGSGELFF. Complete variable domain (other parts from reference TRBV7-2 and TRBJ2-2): GAGVSQSPSNKVTEKGKDVELRCDPISGHTALYWYRQSLGQGLEFLIYFQGNSAPDKSGLPSDRFSAERTGGSVSTLTIQRTQQEDSAVYLCASSLLGSGELFFGEGSRLTVL.

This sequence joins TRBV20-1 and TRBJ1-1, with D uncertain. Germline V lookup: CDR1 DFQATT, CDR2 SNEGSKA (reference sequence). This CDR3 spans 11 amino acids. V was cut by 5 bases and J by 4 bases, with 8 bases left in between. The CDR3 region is CSAEVSTEAFF. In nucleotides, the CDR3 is TGCAGTGCTGAAGTCAGCACTGAAGCTTTCTTT.

This CDR3 is CASSLLEKSYEQYF. In DNA form, the CDR3 reads TGTGCCAGCAGCTTATTAGAGAAATCCTACGAGCAGTACTTC. The chain is built from TRBV7-9 and TRBJ2-7, with D hard to call. Trimming stripped 2 bases from V and 1 base from J, with 9 bases between. The CDR3 consists of 14 residues. Germline V lookup: CDR1 SEHNR, CDR2 FQNEAQ (reference sequence).

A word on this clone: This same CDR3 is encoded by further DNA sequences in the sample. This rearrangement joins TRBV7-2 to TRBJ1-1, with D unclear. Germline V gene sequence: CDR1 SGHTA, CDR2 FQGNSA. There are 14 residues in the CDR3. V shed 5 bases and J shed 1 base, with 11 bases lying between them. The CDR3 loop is CASSPQEGNTEAFF. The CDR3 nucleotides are TGTGCCAGCAGCCCTCAGGAGGGGAACACTGAAGCTTTCTTT.

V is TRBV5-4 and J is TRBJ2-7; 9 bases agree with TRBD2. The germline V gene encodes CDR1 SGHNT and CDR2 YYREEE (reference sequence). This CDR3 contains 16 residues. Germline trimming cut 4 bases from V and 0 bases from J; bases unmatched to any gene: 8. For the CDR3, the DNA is TGTGCCAGCAGCCCCCGACTAGCGGATAGCTCCTACGAGCAGTACTTC. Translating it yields CASSPRLADSSYEQYF.

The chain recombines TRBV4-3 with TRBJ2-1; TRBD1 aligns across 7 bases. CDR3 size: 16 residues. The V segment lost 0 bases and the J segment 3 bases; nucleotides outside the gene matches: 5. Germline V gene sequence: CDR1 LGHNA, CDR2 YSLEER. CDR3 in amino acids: CASSQDLQGLYNEQFF. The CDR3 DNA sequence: TGCGCCAGCAGCCAAGATTTACAGGGGCTCTACAATGAGCAGTTCTTC.

CDR3 sequence: CASRGATDTQYF. The CDR3 DNA follows: TGTGCCAGCAGGGGGGCAACAGATACGCAGTATTTT. The chain recombines TRBV6-5 with TRBJ2-3, with a tentative D call TRBD1 (6 bases). V was pared by 6 bases and J by 3 bases, with 7 bases between. CDR1 is MNHEY and CDR2 is SVGAGI in the germline V gene. This CDR3 has 12 amino acids.

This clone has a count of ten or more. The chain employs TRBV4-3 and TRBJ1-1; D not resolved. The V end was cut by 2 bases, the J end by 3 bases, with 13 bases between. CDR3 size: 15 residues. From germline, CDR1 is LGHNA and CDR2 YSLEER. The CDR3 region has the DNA TGCGCCAGCAGCCAATTCAGCGGGGTCGACACTGAAGCTTTCTTT. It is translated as CASSQFSGVDTEAFF.

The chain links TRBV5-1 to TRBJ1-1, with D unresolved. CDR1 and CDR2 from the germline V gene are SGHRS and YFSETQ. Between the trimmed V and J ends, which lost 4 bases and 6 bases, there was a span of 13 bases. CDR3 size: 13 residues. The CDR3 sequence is CASSLNQDSEAFF. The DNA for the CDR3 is TGCGCCAGCAGCCTAAATCAGGATTCTGAAGCTTTCTTT. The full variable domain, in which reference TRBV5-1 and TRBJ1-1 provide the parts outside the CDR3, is KAGVTQTPRYLIKTRGQQVTLSCSPISGHRSVSWYQQTPGQGLQFLFEYFSETQRNKGNFPGRFSGRQFSNSRSEMNVSTLELGDSALYLCASSLNQDSEAFFGQGTRLTVV.

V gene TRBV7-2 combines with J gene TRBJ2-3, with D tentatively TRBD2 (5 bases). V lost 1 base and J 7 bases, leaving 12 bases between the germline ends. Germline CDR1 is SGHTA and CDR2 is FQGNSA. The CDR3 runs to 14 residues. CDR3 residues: CASSLEASRNTQYF. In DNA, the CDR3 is TGTGCCAGCAGCTTAGAGGCTAGCCGGAATACGCAGTATTTT.

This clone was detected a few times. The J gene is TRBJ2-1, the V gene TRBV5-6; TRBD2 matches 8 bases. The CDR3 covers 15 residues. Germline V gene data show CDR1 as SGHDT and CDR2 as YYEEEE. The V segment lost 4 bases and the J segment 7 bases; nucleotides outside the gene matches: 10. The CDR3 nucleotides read TGTGCCAGCAGCCTAGTAGCGGGATTGAGGAATGAGCAGTTCTTC. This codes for CASSLVAGLRNEQFF.